Below are 15 T cell receptor beta chains sequenced from a single sample in a study of blood T cell repertoires in COVID-19. Assay: immunoSEQ multiplex PCR; the TCRdb copy retains only in-frame clones and omits some. The sample consists of more than 250,000 clones, roughly nine tenths of them appearing once. Sequencing was done on a sample of peripheral blood. The receptors were gathered from a man aged 18-30 years who had recovered from COVID-19.

V gene TRBV4-1 combines with J gene TRBJ2-1, with 8 bases that match TRBD1. The trim removed 0 bases at V and 3 bases at J, leaving 10 bases unmatched. The germline gives CDR1 MGHRA, CDR2 YSYEKL. This CDR3 comprises 18 residues. The CDR3: CASSQEEAGTGRYNEQFF. The CDR3 nucleotides are TGCGCCAGCAGCCAAGAGGAAGCCGGGACAGGTCGCTACAATGAGCAGTTCTTC.

This chain uses TRBV7-9 with TRBJ2-3; 10 nucleotides match TRBD2. CDR3 length: 16 amino acids. In germline, CDR1 is SEHNR, CDR2 FQNEAQ (reference sequence). V shed 5 bases and J 5 bases; nucleotides not matched to a gene: 10. The CDR3 DNA sequence: TGTGCCAGCAGCCCTAGAATTGTAGCGGGAGGAGATACGCAGTATTTT. Translating gives CASSPRIVAGGDTQYF.

The chain joins TRBV9 to TRBJ2-7; D is unclear. Germline lookup yields CDR1 SGDLS and CDR2 YYNGEE. This CDR3 contains 15 residues. Deletions cut 0 bases from V and 3 bases from J, with 13 bases between. This CDR3 reads CASSVAAGSLYEQYF. As DNA, the CDR3 is TGTGCCAGCAGCGTAGCGGCAGGTTCCCTCTACGAGCAGTACTTC.

This clone occurred once. This chain joins TRBV7-2 and TRBJ2-1, with D perhaps matching TRBD2 (5 bases). V lost 2 bases to trimming and J lost 7 bases, with 6 bases between them. The CDR3 has 12 amino acids. CDR1 is SGHTA and CDR2 is FQGNSA in the germline V gene. CDR3 DNA sequence: TGTGCCAGCAGCTTAAGGGAGAATGAGCAGTTCTTC. It encodes CASSLRENEQFF.

This clone has only a few counts. V is TRBV4-1 and J is TRBJ2-7; perhaps TRBD2 as D (5 bases). The CDR3 sequence is 15 residues long. V lost 4 bases to trimming and J lost 4 bases, with 17 bases between them. Germline loops: CDR1 MGHRA, CDR2 YSYEKL. CDR3: CASSRTEARAYEQYF. The CDR3 coding sequence is TGCGCCAGCAGCCGGACCGAGGCGAGGGCTTACGAGCAGTACTTC.

V usage is TRBV27 and J usage is TRBJ2-3, with D hard to call. Trimming pared 3 bases from V and 6 bases from J, leaving 10 bases between. The CDR3 runs 13 residues. Germline V gene lookup returns CDR1 MNHEY and CDR2 SMNVEV (reference sequence). In nucleotides, the CDR3 is TGTGCCAGCAGTTTTGGGCAGGTCGATACGCAGTATTTT. It encodes CASSFGQVDTQYF.

The rearrangement joins TRBV16 to TRBJ2-7; 7 bases match TRBD1. CDR1 is KGHSY and CDR2 is FQNENV in the germline V gene. There are 12 residues in the CDR3. Unmatched junction bases numbered 1, after V lost 2 bases and J lost 6 bases. As DNA, the CDR3 is TGTGCCAGCAGCCAAAGGACAGGCGAGCAGTACTTC. Its protein product is CASSQRTGEQYF.

The chain couples TRBV4-3 to TRBJ2-1, with D uncertain. V was clipped by 0 bases and J by 1 base, with 10 bases between them. Germline V lookup: CDR1 LGHNA, CDR2 YSLEER. The CDR3 contains 16 residues. This chain's CDR3 is CASSQDASLSYNEQFF. CDR3 bases: TGCGCCAGCAGCCAAGATGCTAGTTTGTCCTACAATGAGCAGTTCTTC.

The J gene is TRBJ2-5, the V gene TRBV10-2, with 8 bases identical to TRBD1. This CDR3 has 13 amino acids. V shed 3 bases, J shed 8 bases, and the junction held 5 bases outside the gene matches. Germline CDR1 WSHSY, CDR2 SAAADI. In nucleotides, the CDR3 is TGCGCCAGCAGTGACCAGGGGGCCGCTACCCAGTACTTC. Translating gives CASSDQGAATQYF.

The chain links TRBV11-2 to TRBJ2-3; 8 bases match TRBD2. CDR1 and CDR2 from the germline V gene are SGHAT and FQNNGV. V gave up 1 base and J gave up 1 base; unmatched junction bases: 10. This CDR3 comprises 18 residues. CDR3 bases: TGTGCCAGCAGCTTAGGCGTTGGAAGCGGGGGCGGCACAGATACGCAGTATTTT. Protein: CASSLGVGSGGGTDTQYF.

This rearrangement joins TRBV10-2 to TRBJ1-4; 9 nucleotides line up with TRBD1. V shed 2 bases, J shed 6 bases, and the junction held 4 bases outside the gene matches. CDR1 and CDR2 from the germline V gene are WSHSY and SAAADI. The CDR3 extends over 15 amino acids. This CDR3 reads CASSEAGTGYEKLFF. The CDR3 coding sequence is TGCGCCAGCAGTGAGGCCGGGACAGGGTATGAAAAACTGTTTTTT.

The CDR3 sequence: CASSQDWTSGGRTDTQYF. As DNA, the CDR3 is TGCGCCAGCAGCCAAGATTGGACTAGCGGGGGGCGGACAGATACGCAGTATTTT. The chain recombines TRBV4-3 with TRBJ2-3; 14 bases are shared with TRBD2. The CDR3 is 18 amino acids. J was trimmed by 3 bases and V by 0 bases; bases with no gene match: 5. Germline-derived CDR1 and CDR2 are LGHNA and YSLEER.

The chain recombines TRBV7-8 with TRBJ2-5; TRBD2 is a possible D gene (7 bases). CDR1 is SGHVS and CDR2 is FQNEAQ in the germline V gene. The V gene lost 3 bases and the J gene lost 4 bases, with 18 bases spanning the gap. CDR3 size: 16 residues. The CDR3 coding sequence is TGTGCCAGCAGCTTCGGCTACGGGGGGCCTTCAGAGACCCAGTACTTC. It yields the protein CASSFGYGGPSETQYF.

The J gene is TRBJ2-2, the V gene TRBV5-1, with 8 bases lining up with TRBD1. The V gene end was trimmed by 4 bases and the J gene end by 4 bases; junction bases not matched to a gene: 3. This CDR3 contains 14 residues. CDR1 SGHRS and CDR2 YFSETQ come from the germline V gene. The CDR3 is CASSPDRGTGELFF. As DNA, the CDR3 is TGCGCCAGCAGCCCCGACAGGGGCACCGGGGAGCTGTTTTTT. Complete variable domain (other parts from reference TRBV5-1 and TRBJ2-2): KAGVTQTPRYLIKTRGQQVTLSCSPISGHRSVSWYQQTPGQGLQFLFEYFSETQRNKGNFPGRFSGRQFSNSRSEMNVSTLELGDSALYLCASSPDRGTGELFFGEGSRLTVL.

The chain employs TRBV19 and TRBJ2-3, with D uncertain. Germline lookup yields CDR1 LNHDA and CDR2 SQIVND (reference sequence). V was cut by 2 bases and J by 4 bases, with 10 bases left in between. The CDR3 has 14 residues. The CDR3 loop is CASSISHAADTQYF. CDR3 nucleotide sequence: TGTGCCAGTAGTATAAGCCACGCCGCAGATACGCAGTATTTT.